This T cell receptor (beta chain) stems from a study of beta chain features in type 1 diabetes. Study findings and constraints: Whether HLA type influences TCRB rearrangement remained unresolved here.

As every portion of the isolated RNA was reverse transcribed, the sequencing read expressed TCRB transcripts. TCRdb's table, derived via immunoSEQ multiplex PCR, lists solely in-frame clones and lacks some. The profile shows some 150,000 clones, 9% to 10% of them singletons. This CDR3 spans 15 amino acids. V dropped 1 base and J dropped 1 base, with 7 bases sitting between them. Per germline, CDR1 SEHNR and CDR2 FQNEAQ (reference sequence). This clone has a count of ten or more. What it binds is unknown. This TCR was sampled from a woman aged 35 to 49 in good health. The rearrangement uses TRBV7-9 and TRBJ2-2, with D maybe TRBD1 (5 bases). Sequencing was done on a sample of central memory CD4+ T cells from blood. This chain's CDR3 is CASSLVQGNTGELFF. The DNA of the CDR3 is TGTGCCAGCAGCTTAGTCCAGGGGAACACCGGGGAGCTGTTTTTT.